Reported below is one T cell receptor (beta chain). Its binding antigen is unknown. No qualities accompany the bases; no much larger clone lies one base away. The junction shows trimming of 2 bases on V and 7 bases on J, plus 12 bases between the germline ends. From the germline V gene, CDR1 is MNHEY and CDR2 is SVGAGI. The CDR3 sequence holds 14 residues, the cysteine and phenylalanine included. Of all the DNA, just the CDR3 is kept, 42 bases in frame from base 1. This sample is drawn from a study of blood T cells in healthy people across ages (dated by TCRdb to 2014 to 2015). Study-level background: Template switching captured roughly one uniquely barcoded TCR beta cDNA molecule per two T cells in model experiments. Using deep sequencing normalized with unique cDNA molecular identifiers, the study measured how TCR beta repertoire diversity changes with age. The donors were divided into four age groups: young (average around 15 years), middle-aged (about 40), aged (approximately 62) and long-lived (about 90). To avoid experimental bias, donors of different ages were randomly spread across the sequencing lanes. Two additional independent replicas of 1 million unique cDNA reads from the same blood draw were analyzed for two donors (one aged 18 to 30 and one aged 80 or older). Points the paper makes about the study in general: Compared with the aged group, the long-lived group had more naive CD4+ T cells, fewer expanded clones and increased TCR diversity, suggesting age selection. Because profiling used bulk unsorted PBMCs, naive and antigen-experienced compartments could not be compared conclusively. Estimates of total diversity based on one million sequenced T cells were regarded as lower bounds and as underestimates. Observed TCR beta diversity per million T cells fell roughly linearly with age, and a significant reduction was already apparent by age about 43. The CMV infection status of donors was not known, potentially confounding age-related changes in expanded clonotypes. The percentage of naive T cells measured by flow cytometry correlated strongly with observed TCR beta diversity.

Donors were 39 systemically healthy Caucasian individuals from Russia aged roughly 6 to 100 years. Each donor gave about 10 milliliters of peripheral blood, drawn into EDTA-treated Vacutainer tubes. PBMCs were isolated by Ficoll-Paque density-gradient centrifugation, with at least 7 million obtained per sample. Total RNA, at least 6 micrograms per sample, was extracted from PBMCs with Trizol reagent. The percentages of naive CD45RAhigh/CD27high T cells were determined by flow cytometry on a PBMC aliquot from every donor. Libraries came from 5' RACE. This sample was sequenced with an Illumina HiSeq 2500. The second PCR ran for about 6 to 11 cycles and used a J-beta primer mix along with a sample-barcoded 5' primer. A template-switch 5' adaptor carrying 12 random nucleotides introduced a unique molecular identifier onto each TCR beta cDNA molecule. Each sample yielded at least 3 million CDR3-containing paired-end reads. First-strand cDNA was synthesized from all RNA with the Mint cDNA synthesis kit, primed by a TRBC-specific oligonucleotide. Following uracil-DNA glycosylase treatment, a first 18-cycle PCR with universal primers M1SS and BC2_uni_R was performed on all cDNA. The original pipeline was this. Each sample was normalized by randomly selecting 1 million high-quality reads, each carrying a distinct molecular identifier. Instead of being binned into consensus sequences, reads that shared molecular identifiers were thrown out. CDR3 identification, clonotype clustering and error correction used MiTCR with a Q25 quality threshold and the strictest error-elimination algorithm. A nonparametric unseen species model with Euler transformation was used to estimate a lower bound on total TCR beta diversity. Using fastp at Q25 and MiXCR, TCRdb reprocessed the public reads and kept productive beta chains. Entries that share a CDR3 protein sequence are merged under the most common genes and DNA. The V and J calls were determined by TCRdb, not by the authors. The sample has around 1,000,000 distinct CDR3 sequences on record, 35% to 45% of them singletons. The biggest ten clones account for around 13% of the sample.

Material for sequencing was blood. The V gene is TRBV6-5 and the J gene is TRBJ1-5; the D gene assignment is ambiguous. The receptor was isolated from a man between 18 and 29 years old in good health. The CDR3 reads CASSYRLGSQPQHF. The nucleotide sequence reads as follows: TGTGCCAGCAGTTACAGGTTGGGTTCACAGCCCCAGCATTTT.